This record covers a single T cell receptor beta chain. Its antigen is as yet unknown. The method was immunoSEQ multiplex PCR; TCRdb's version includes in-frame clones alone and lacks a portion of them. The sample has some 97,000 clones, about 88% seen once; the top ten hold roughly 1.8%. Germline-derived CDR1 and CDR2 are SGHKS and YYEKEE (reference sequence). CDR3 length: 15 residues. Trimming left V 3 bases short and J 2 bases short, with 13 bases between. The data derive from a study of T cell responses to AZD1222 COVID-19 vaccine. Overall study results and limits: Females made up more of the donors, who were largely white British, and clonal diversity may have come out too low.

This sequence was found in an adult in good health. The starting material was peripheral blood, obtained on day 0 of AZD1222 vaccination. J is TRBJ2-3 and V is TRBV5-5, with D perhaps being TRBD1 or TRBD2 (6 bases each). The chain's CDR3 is CASSSGASNTDTQYF. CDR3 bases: TGTGCCAGCAGCTCGGGGGCTAGTAACACAGATACGCAGTATTTT.